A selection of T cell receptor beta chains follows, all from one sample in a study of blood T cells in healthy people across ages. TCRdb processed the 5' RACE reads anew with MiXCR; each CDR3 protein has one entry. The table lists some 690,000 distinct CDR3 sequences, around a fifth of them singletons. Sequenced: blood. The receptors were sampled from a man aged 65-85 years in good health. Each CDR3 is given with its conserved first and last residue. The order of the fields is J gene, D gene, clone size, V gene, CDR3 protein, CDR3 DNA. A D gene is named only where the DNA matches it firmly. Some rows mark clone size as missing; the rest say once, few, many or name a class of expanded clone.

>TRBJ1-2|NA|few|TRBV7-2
CASSPTGLWYGYTF
TGTGCCAGCAGCCCCACGGGGTTGTGGTATGGCTACACCTTC
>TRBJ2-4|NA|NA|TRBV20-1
CSATERSRWIQYF
TGCAGTGCCACAGAACGTAGCAGGTGGATTCAGTACTTC
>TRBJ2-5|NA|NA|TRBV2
CASRGTINEQYF
TGTGCCAGCAGGGGGACGATCAATGAGCAGTACTTC
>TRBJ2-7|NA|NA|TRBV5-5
CASSLGRETYEQYF
TGTGCCAGCAGCTTAGGCAGGGAGACCTACGAGCAGTACTTC
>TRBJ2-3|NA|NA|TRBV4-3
CASSQDPSSYGADTQYF
TGCGCCAGCAGCCAAGATCCCTCGTCCTACGGGGCAGATACGCAGTATTTT
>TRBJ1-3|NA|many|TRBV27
CASSRERSGNTIYF
TGTGCCAGCAGCCGGGAGCGATCAGGAAACACCATATATTTT
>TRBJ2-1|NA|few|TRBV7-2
CASSPRATYSSYNEQFF
TGTGCCAGCAGCCCTCGGGCTACCTATAGCTCCTACAATGAGCAGTTCTTC
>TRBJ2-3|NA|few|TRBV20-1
CSAHQYSGRTDTQYF
TGCAGTGCCCACCAATACAGCGGGCGCACAGATACGCAGTATTTT
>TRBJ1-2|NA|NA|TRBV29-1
CSGGPVYGYTF
TGCAGCGGCGGACCTGTTTATGGCTACACCTTC
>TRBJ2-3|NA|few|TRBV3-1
CASSQDGSGTTRTDTQYF
TGTGCCAGCAGCCAAGATGGTTCCGGGACAACAAGAACAGATACGCAGTATTTT
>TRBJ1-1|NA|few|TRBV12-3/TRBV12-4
CAHRQFMNTEAFF
TGTGCCCACCGACAGTTCATGAACACTGAAGCTTTCTTT
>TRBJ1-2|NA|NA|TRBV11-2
CASSLEQVTNGYTF
TGTGCCAGCAGCTTAGAACAGGTTACAAATGGCTACACCTTC
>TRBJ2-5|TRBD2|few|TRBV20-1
CSARTSGGGRTQYF
TGCAGTGCCAGGACTAGCGGGGGCGGAAGGACCCAGTACTTC
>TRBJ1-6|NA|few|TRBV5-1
CASSARQAFDSPLHF
TGCGCCAGCAGCGCGAGACAGGCCTTTGATTCACCCCTCCACTTT
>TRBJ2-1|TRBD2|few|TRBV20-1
CSARSLAGNEQFF
TGCAGTGCTAGATCCCTAGCGGGCAATGAGCAGTTCTTC
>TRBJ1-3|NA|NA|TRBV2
CASGRDGYGNTIYF
TGTGCCAGCGGGAGGGACGGATATGGAAACACCATATATTTT
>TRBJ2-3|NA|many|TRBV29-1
CSSLGGLGTDTQYF
TGCAGCTCCCTAGGGGGGCTAGGCACAGATACGCAGTATTTT
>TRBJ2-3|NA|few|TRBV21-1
CASSKVLLKDRVNKGPDTQYF
TGTGCCAGCAGCAAAGTGCTATTAAAGGACAGGGTTAACAAAGGACCAGATACGCAGTATTTT
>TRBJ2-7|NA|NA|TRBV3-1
CASSHPPRGASDEQYF
TGTGCCAGCAGCCATCCTCCCCGGGGGGCCTCCGACGAGCAGTACTTC
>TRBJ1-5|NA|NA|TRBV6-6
CASSYSIGPARGAQHF
TGTGCCAGCAGTTACTCCATAGGGCCAGCCCGAGGGGCCCAGCATTTT
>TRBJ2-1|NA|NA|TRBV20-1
CSASWGGHSYNEQFF
TGCAGTGCTAGTTGGGGGGGACACTCCTACAATGAGCAGTTCTTC
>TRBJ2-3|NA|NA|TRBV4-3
CASSQQGVADTQYF
TGCGCCAGCAGCCAACAGGGAGTGGCAGATACGCAGTATTTT
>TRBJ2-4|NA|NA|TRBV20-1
CSAREGGLAKNIQYF
TGCAGTGCTAGAGAGGGCGGTCTAGCCAAAAACATTCAGTACTTC
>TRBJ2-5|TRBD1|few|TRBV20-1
CSARGPSQGLGETQYF
TGCAGTGCTAGAGGGCCGTCACAGGGGCTTGGGGAGACCCAGTACTTC
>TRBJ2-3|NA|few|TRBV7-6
CASSLALAGRSYPSTDTQYF
TGTGCCAGCAGCTTAGCCCTCGCGGGCAGGTCATATCCTAGCACAGATACGCAGTATTTT
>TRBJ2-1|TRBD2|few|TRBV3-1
CASSQGWTSNEQFF
TGTGCCAGCAGCCAAGGTTGGACTAGCAATGAGCAGTTCTTC
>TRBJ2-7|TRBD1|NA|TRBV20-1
CSPGNPTGIGEQYF
TGCAGCCCAGGAAACCCGACAGGGATCGGCGAGCAGTACTTC
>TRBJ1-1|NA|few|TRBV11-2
CASTGWAGGTEAFF
TGTGCCAGCACCGGGTGGGCCGGGGGTACTGAAGCTTTCTTT
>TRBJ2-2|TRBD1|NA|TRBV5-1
CASSLVGTGGEDTGELFF
TGCGCCAGCAGCTTGGTAGGGACAGGGGGCGAAGACACCGGGGAGCTGTTTTTT
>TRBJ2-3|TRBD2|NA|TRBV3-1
CASSRGSWADTQYF
TGTGCCAGCAGCCGCGGGAGTTGGGCAGATACGCAGTATTTT
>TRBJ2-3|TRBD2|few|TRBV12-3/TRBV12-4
CASSLSGRRDTQYF
TGTGCCAGCAGCCTTAGCGGGAGAAGAGATACGCAGTATTTT
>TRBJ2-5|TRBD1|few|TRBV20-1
CSAISPERGRETQYF
TGCAGTGCTATTTCCCCGGAAAGGGGGCGAGAGACCCAGTACTTC
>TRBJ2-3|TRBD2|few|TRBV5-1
CASSLAKLASGGTDTQYF
TGCGCCAGCAGCTTGGCCAAACTCGCTAGCGGGGGCACAGATACGCAGTATTTT
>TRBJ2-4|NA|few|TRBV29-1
CSVVSQGLAKNIQYF
TGCAGCGTTGTTTCTCAGGGGTTAGCCAAAAACATTCAGTACTTC
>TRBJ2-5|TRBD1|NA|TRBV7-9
CASSGTGNAETQYF
TGTGCCAGCAGCGGGACAGGGAACGCGGAGACCCAGTACTTC
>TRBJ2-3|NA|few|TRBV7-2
CASSLDLRTAGDTQYF
TGTGCCAGCAGCTTAGATTTGCGGACCGCGGGGGATACGCAGTATTTT
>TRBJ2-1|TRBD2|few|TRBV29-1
CSVARREGSEQFF
TGCAGCGTGGCACGGCGGGAGGGCTCCGAGCAGTTCTTC
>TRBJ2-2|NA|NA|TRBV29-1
CSVAAGTFTGELFF
TGCAGCGTCGCGGCCGGGACTTTTACCGGGGAGCTGTTTTTT
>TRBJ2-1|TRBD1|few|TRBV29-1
CSVEGVTGGRNEQFF
TGCAGCGTTGAAGGCGTAACAGGGGGCAGGAATGAGCAGTTCTTC
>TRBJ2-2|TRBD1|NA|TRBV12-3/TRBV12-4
CASSDRVPNTGELFF
TGTGCCAGCAGTGACAGGGTACCGAACACCGGGGAGCTGTTTTTT
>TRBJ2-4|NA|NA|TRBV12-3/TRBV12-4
CASREKGNIQYF
TGTGCCAGCAGGGAAAAGGGAAACATTCAGTACTTC
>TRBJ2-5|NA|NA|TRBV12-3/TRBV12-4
CASSLRFGKETQYF
TGTGCCAGCAGCCTTCGGTTTGGAAAAGAGACCCAGTACTTC
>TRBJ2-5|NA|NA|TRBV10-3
CAISRDSGTQYF
TGTGCCATCAGTCGGGATTCAGGGACCCAGTACTTC
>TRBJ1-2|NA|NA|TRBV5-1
CASSWDGAEGYGYTF
TGCGCCAGCAGCTGGGATGGGGCAGAAGGGTATGGCTACACCTTC
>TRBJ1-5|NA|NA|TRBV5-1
CASSLQGRGNQPQHF
TGCGCCAGCAGCTTGCAGGGCCGGGGCAATCAGCCCCAGCATTTT
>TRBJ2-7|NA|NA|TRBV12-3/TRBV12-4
CASSMAGQIMYEQYF
TGTGCCAGCAGTATGGCGGGACAGATTATGTACGAGCAGTACTTC
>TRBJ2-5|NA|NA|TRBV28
CASSLFQVETQYF
TGTGCCAGCAGTCTATTTCAAGTTGAGACCCAGTACTTC
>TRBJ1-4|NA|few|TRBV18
CASSDFGQREEKLFF
TGTGCCAGCTCGGACTTCGGACAGAGGGAGGAAAAACTGTTTTTT
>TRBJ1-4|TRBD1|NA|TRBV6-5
CASGHGQGALGEKLFF
TGTGCCAGCGGTCACGGACAGGGGGCGCTTGGTGAAAAACTGTTTTTT
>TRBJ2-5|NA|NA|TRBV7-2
CASSLRGDGETQYF
TGTGCCAGCAGCTTAAGGGGGGATGGGGAGACCCAGTACTTC
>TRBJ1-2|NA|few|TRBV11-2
CASSPGSFNGYTF
TGTGCCAGCAGCCCCGGGTCCTTTAATGGCTACACCTTC
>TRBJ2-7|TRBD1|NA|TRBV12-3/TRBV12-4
CASSLGTGSNEQYF
TGTGCCAGCAGTTTAGGGACAGGGTCTAACGAGCAGTACTTC
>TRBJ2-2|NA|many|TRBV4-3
CASSQDQKNTGELFF
TGCGCCAGTAGCCAAGATCAGAAGAACACCGGGGAGCTGTTTTTT